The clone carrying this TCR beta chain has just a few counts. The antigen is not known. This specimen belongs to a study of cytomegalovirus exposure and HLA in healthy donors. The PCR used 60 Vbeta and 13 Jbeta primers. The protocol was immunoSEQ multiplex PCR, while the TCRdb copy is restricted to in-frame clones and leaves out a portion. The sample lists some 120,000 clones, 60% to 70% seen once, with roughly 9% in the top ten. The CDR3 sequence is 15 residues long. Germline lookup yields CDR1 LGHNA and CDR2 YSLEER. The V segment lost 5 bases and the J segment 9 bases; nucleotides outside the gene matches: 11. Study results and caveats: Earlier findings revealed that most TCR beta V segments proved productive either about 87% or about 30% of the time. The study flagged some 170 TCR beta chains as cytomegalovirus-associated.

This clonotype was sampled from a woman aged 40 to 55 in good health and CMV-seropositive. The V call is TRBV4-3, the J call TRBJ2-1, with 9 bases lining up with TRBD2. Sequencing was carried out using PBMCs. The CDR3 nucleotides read TGCGCCAGCAGCTCACGGGTAGCGGGAGTTAGTGAGCAGTTCTTC. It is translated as CASSSRVAGVSEQFF.